This T cell receptor beta chain appears in the sequencing data of a study of identical twins. Unique molecular identifiers were present on the cDNA, and a universal primer site came from template switching. TCRdb processed the 5' RACE reads anew with MiXCR; each CDR3 protein has one entry. The profile shows 300,000 to 350,000 distinct CDR3 sequences, about 12% of them singletons. Every sampled donor was Caucasian and healthy. Germline V gives CDR1 SNHLY, CDR2 FYNNEI. Trimming took off 1 base at V and 3 bases at J, with 16 bases between the two ends. This CDR3 has 16 residues. These sequences were also reported in another study, on yellow fever vaccine responses in identical twins.

The material sequenced was CD8+ T cells sorted from blood. The receptor was isolated from a woman aged 18 to 35 in good health. This chain links TRBV2 with TRBJ2-7; tentative D call: TRBD1 (6 bases). The CDR3 region has the DNA TGTGCCAGCAGTGAAGGGGCCGGGACATTGAGCTACGAGCAGTACGTC. It codes for CASSEGAGTLSYEQYV.